This T cell receptor beta chain was recorded in a study of T cell responses to AZD1222 COVID-19 vaccine. Overall study: Investigators merged groups given second doses at roughly 4 or roughly 12 weeks.

With 4 bases clipped from V and 8 bases from J, the junction kept 2 bases outside the gene matches. This CDR3 is built from 11 residues. Germline CDR1 SQVTM, CDR2 ANQGSEA. This clone occurred once. Its antigen is as yet unknown. Here immunoSEQ multiplex PCR was the method, and the copy in TCRdb shows in-frame clones only, minus some. Of around 150,000 clones in the sample, around 94% were seen once. Findings and limits, study-wide: At 160-218 and 743-854, vaccine-associated CD4 TCRs were dominant, and they spanned spike. Females made up more of the donors, who were largely white British, and clonal diversity may have come out too low.

This receptor was identified in an adult in good health. The sequencing here drew on peripheral blood, taken on day 0 of AZD1222 vaccination. V is TRBV29-1 and J is TRBJ2-7; 10 bases map to TRBD2. CDR3 nucleotides: TGCAGCGTTGTAGCGGGAGGCCAGCAGTACTTC. It specifies CSVVAGGQQYF.